This TCR beta chain originates from a study of T cell repertoires in cytomegalovirus infection (dated by TCRdb to between 2018 and 2021). About the full investigation: Alongside well-studied HLA-B-restricted epitopes, the peptide stimulations were aimed at recently identified HLA-C-restricted CMV epitopes, whose presentation resists viral immunomodulation. The HLA type of each donor mattered for the analysis, because public TCR beta signatures pointed to carriage of CMV infection along with the matching HLA type. General study outcomes and caveats: The ex vivo response was dominated by HLA-C-restricted CMV-specific TCR beta clonotypes, which also provided the single most frequent clonotype in two of eight donors. Cumulative frequency of public TCR beta family members discriminated carriers of CMV infection plus the relevant HLA type in this cohort and an independent approximately 370-donor cohort.

The CDR3 runs 13 residues from the cysteine to the phenylalanine. The DNA shown is the 39-base CDR3, in frame from base 1. V lost 7 bases and J lost 6 bases; the stretch between them is 15 bases long. CDR1 is given as MNHEY and CDR2 as SVGEGT, both from the germline V gene. Sequencing was performed on an Illumina HiSeq 1500. The public sequencing data were trimmed at Q25 with fastp and processed into clonotypes with MiXCR by TCRdb, which kept only in-frame beta chains. Rows merge per CDR3 protein into single entries with the most common DNA and genes. Here the sample has just over 450,000 distinct CDR3 sequences; roughly 46% occur a single time. The top ten hold 43% of the sample. A word on this clonotype: Its antigen has not been determined. No much larger clone is present one base from it, and per-base qualities are unavailable.

The treatment or condition label of this sample denotes: in vitro stimulation with specific CMV peptide epitopes to enrich CMV-specific T cells. The sequence links TRBV6-2 or TRBV6-3 to TRBJ1-1; the D gene is perhaps TRBD1, on 6 matching bases. This receptor was taken from a human donor in good health (CMV status not recorded). Some clones in this sample may be carry-over from other donors' samples. This specimen was cultured PBMCs, taken from culture after CMV antigen stimulation. The nucleotides read TGTGCCAGCATTCGACGGGGGCAAGCTGAAGCTTTCTTT. Its amino acids are CASIRRGQAEAFF.